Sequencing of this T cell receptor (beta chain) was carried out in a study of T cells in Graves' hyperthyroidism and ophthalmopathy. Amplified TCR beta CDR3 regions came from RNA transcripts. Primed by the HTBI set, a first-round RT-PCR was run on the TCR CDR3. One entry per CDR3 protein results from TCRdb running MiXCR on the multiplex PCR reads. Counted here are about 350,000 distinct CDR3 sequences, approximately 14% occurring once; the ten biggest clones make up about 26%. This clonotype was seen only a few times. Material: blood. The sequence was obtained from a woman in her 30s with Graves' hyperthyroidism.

DNA of the CDR3: TGCGCCAGCAGCCAAGATGGGTCGGAGCTCTACGAGCAGTACTTC. Residues: CASSQDGSELYEQYF. The gene calls are TRBV4-3 and TRBJ2-7, with D uncertain. In germline, CDR1 is LGHNA, CDR2 YSLEER. This CDR3 region has 15 residues. V lost 0 bases and J lost 3, with 12 bases in between.